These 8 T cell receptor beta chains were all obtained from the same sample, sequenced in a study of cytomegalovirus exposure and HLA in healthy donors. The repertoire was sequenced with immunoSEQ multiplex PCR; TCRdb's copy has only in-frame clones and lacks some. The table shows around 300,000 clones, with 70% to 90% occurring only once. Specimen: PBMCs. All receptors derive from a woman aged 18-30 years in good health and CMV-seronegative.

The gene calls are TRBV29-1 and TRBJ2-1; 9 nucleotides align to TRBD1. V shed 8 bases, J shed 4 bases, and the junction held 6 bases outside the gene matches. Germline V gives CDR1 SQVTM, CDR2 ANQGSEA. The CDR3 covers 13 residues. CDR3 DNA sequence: TGCAGCACTCGACAGGGGGTTTACAATGAGCAGTTCTTC. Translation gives CSTRQGVYNEQFF.

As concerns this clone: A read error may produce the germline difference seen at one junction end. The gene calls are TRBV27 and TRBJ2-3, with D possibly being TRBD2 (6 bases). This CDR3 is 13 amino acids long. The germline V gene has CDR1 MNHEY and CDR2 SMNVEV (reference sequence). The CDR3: CASGQAGTDTQYF. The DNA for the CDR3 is TGTGCCAGCGGTCAAGCGGGCACTGATACGCAGTATTTT.

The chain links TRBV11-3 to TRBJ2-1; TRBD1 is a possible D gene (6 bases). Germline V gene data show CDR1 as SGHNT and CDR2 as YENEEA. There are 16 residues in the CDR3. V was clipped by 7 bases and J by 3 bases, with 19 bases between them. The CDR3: CASTIAQGYFYNEQFF. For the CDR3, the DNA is TGTGCCAGCACAATAGCCCAGGGGTATTTCTACAATGAGCAGTTCTTC.

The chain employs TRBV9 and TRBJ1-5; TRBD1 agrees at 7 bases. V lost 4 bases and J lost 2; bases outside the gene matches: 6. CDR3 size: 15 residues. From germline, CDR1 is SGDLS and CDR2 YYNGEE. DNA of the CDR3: TGTGCCAGCAGCCTTACCGGGACAGGCAATCAGCCCCAGCATTTT. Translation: CASSLTGTGNQPQHF. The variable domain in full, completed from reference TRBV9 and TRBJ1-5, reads DSGVTQTPKHLITATGQRVTLRCSPRSGDLSVYWYQQSLDQGLQFLIQYYNGEERAKGNILERFSAQQFPDLHSELNLSSLELGDSALYFCASSLTGTGNQPQHFGDGTRLSIL.

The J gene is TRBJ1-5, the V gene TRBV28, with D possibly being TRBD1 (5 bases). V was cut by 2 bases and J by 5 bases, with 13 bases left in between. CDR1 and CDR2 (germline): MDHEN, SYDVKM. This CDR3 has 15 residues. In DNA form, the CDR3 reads TGTGCCAGCAGTTTAGGAGGGGCCCAGGATCAGCCCCAGCATTTT. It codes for CASSLGGAQDQPQHF.

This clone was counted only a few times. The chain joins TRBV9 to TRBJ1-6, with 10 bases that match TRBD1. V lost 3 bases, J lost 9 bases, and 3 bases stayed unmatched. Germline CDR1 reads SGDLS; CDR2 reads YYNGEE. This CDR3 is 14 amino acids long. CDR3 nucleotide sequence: TGTGCCAGCAGCGACGGACAGGGGGTTTCACCCCTCCACTTT. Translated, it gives CASSDGQGVSPLHF.

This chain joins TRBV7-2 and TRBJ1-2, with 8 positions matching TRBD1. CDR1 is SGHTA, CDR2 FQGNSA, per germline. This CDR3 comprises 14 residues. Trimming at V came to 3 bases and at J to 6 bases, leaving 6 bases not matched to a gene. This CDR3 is CASSFGTGHDGYTF. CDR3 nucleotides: TGTGCCAGCAGCTTCGGGACAGGTCATGATGGCTACACCTTC.

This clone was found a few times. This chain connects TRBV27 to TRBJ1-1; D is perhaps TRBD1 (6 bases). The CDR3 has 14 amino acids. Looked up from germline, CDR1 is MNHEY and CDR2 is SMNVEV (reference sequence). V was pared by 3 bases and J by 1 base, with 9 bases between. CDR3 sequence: CASSFGQSNTEAFF. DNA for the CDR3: TGTGCCAGCAGTTTCGGACAGTCGAACACTGAAGCTTTCTTT.